This T cell receptor beta chain emerged from a study of T-cell reconstitution after alpha-beta-depleted transplantation in children. The TCRbeta library incorporated unique molecular identifiers. TCRdb analysed the PCR reads with MiXCR anew, one entry per CDR3 protein. The table shows 700,000 or so distinct CDR3 sequences, with approximately 14% occurring only once. This clonotype appeared once. The CDR3 is made up of 12 amino acids. Trimming took 4 bases from V and 6 from J, leaving 10 bases between them. Germline CDR1 is SEHNR and CDR2 is FQNEAQ (reference sequence). The chain uses TRBV7-9 and TRBJ2-7; D is ambiguous. The sample consisted of PBMCs, taken before TCRalphabeta/CD19-depleted stem cell transplant. The clonotype comes from a girl aged 2-10 years with congenital amegakaryocytic thrombocytopenia, due to receive a stem cell transplant. This chain's CDR3 is CASSSTLSEQYF. The CDR3, as DNA: TGTGCCAGCAGCTCGACTTTATCCGAGCAGTACTTC.